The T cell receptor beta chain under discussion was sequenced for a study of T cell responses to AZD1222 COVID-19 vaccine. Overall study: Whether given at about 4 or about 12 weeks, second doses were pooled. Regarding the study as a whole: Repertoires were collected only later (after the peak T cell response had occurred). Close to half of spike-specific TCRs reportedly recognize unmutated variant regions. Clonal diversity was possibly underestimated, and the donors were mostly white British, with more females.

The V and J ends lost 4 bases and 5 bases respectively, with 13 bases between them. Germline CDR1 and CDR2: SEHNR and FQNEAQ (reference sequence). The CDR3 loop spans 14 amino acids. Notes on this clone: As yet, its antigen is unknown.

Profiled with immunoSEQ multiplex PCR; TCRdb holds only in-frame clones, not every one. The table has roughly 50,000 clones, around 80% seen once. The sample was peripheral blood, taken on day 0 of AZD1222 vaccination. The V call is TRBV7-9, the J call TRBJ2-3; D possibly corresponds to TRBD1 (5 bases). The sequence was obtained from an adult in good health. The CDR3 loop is CASSSPSQGDTQYF. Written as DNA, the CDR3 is TGTGCCAGCAGCTCTCCCTCGCAGGGAGATACGCAGTATTTT.